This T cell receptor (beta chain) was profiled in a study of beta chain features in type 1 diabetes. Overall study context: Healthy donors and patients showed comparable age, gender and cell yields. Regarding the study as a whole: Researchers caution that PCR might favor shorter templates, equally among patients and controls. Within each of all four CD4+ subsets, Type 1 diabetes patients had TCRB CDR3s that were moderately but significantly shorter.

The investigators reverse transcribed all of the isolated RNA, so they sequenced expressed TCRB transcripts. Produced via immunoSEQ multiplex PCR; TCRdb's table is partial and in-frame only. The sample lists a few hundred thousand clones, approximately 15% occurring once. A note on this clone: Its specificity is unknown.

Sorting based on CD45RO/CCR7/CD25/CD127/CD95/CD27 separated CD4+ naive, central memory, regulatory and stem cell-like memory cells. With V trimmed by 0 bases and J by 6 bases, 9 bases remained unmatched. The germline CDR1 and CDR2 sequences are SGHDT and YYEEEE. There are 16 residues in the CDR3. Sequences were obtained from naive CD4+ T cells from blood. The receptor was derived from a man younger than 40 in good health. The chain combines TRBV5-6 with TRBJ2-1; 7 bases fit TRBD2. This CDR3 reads CASSLEGTTRFNEQFF. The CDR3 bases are TGTGCCAGCAGCTTGGAGGGGACTACCCGATTCAATGAGCAGTTCTTC. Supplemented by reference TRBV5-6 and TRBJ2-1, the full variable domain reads DAGVTQSPTHLIKTRGQQVTLRCSPKSGHDTVSWYQQALGQGPQFIFQYYEEEERQRGNFPDRFSGHQFPNYSSELNVNALLLGDSALYLCASSLEGTTRFNEQFFGPGTRLTVL.